The source of this TCR beta chain is a study of T cell responses to AZD1222 COVID-19 vaccine. Sequenced by immunoSEQ multiplex PCR; TCRdb stores in-frame clones only, minus some. The sample yields about 150,000 clones, approximately 91% seen once. The CDR3 has 14 residues. V lost 1 base, J lost 7 bases, and 10 bases lay in between. Germline V gene sequence: CDR1 LNHDA, CDR2 SQIVND (reference sequence). This clonotype was obtained from an adult who received the AZD1222 COVID-19 vaccine. This material consisted of peripheral blood, taken 28 days after the second AZD1222 dose. The chain employs TRBV19 and TRBJ1-4; D is unresolved. Here the CDR3 reads CASSIVGMSEKLFF. In DNA form, the CDR3 reads TGTGCCAGTAGTATAGTAGGTATGAGTGAAAAACTGTTTTTT.